These 28 T cell receptor beta chains came from one sample sequenced in a study of blood T cell repertoires in COVID-19. The assay was immunoSEQ multiplex PCR, and TCRdb's table has in-frame clones only and misses some. The sample includes about 410,000 clones, roughly 90% of them seen just once. The source material was peripheral blood. These receptors were taken from a middle-aged woman with COVID-19, enrolled during active disease.

This chain uses TRBV5-1 with TRBJ2-5; 8 positions agree with TRBD1. V gave up 6 bases and J gave up 3 bases; unmatched junction bases: 7. CDR3 size: 14 residues. The germline CDR1 and CDR2 sequences are SGHRS and YFSETQ. Here the CDR3 DNA reads TGCGCCAGCAACCAGGACAGGGTCGAAGAGACCCAGTACTTC. Translated: CASNQDRVEETQYF. Supplemented by reference TRBV5-1 and TRBJ2-5, the full variable domain reads KAGVTQTPRYLIKTRGQQVTLSCSPISGHRSVSWYQQTPGQGLQFLFEYFSETQRNKGNFPGRFSGRQFSNSRSEMNVSTLELGDSALYLCASNQDRVEETQYFGPGTRLLVL.

The rearrangement joins TRBV9 to TRBJ1-6; 7 bases are a match to TRBD1. The J segment lost 6 bases and the V segment lost 4 bases, leaving 7 bases of the junction unmatched. Germline lookup yields CDR1 SGDLS and CDR2 YYNGEE. The CDR3 totals 15 residues. The CDR3 DNA follows: TGTGCCAGCAGCTCCAGAGGACAGGCTAATTCACCCCTCCACTTT. Translated: CASSSRGQANSPLHF. The variable domain in full, with the rest retrieved from reference TRBV9 and TRBJ1-6, is DSGVTQTPKHLITATGQRVTLRCSPRSGDLSVYWYQQSLDQGLQFLIQYYNGEERAKGNILERFSAQQFPDLHSELNLSSLELGDSALYFCASSSRGQANSPLHFGNGTRLTVT.

CDR3 in DNA: TGTGCCAGCAGCCGAGAATCTGTAACCGAGCAGTACTTC. It codes for CASSRESVTEQYF. The chain employs TRBV11-3 and TRBJ2-7; D is undetermined. There are 13 residues in the CDR3. V was cut by 5 bases and J by 6 bases, with 14 bases left in between. Germline CDR1 reads SGHNT; CDR2 reads YENEEA.

This chain uses TRBV2 with TRBJ1-1, with D unclear. Germline V gene data show CDR1 as SNHLY and CDR2 as FYNNEI. The CDR3 extends over 13 amino acids. Trimming removed 6 bases at V and 2 bases at J, with 10 bases between. CDR3 bases: TGTGCCAGCAGCACGGGAGTTAACACTGAAGCTTTCTTT. Protein: CASSTGVNTEAFF. The full variable domain, with the rest looked up from reference TRBV2 and TRBJ1-1, is EPEVTQTPSHQVTQMGQEVILRCVPISNHLYFYWYRQILGQKVEFLVSFYNNEISEKSEIFDDQFSVERPDGSNFTLKIRSTKLEDSAMYFCASSTGVNTEAFFGQGTRLTVV.

The chain employs TRBV28 and TRBJ2-7; no reliable D call. There are 15 residues in the CDR3. The germline V gene has CDR1 MDHEN and CDR2 SYDVKM. The V and J ends lost 3 bases and 0 bases respectively, with 12 bases between them. DNA for the CDR3: TGTGCCAGCAGTTTTTACGGGTCACGCTCCTACGAGCAGTACTTC. Translating it yields CASSFYGSRSYEQYF.

The chain carries TRBV28 and TRBJ1-5; possibly TRBD1 for D (6 bases). Germline CDR1 MDHEN, CDR2 SYDVKM. The CDR3 length is 13 residues. V was shortened by 2 bases and J by 6 bases, with 8 bases between the two germline ends. CDR3 sequence reads: CASSLQGSQPQHF. The CDR3 DNA reads as TGTGCCAGCAGTTTACAGGGGAGTCAGCCCCAGCATTTT.

This chain connects TRBV18 to TRBJ1-4; 8 bases match TRBD1. The germline gives CDR1 KGHSH, CDR2 LQKENI. J lost 8 bases, V lost 4 bases, and 9 bases had no gene match. The CDR3 sequence is 15 residues long. In nucleotides, the CDR3 is TGTGCCAGCTCACAGAAATGGACAGGGAAAGAAAAACTGTTTTTT. As protein: CASSQKWTGKEKLFF.

This chain's CDR3 is CAVRGQGASRSYGYTF. The CDR3 DNA reads as TGTGCCGTCCGAGGGCAGGGGGCCTCGAGATCCTATGGCTACACCTTC. The chain recombines TRBV19 with TRBJ1-2, with 8 bases lining up with TRBD1. Trimming at V came to 11 bases and at J to 4 bases, leaving 18 bases not matched to a gene. The length of the CDR3 is 16 residues. CDR1 LNHDA and CDR2 SQIVND come from the germline V gene (reference sequence).

The genes are TRBV12-5 and TRBJ1-5, with D hard to call. With 6 bases removed from V and 7 bases from J, the gap between germline ends came to 13 bases. The CDR3 loop spans 13 amino acids. Germline lookup yields CDR1 LGHNT and CDR2 FRNRAP. The CDR3 sequence: CASGPGGSQPQHF. The CDR3 nucleotides read TGTGCTAGTGGCCCGGGAGGGAGCCAGCCCCAGCATTTT. The full variable domain, completed using reference TRBV12-5 and TRBJ1-5, is DARVTQTPRHKVTEMGQEVTMRCQPILGHNTVFWYRQTMMQGLELLAYFRNRAPLDDSGMPKDRFSAEMPDATLATLKIQPSEPRDSAVYFCASGPGGSQPQHFGDGTRLSIL.

The V and J genes are TRBV5-6 and TRBJ1-2, with TRBD1 matching 8 bases. Looked up from germline, CDR1 is SGHDT and CDR2 is YYEEEE. This CDR3 has 14 amino acids. V dropped 3 bases and J dropped 7; count of bases not matched to a gene: 8. As DNA, the CDR3 is TGTGCCAGCAGCTACGACAGGGGTGATTTTGGCTACACCTTC. It translates to CASSYDRGDFGYTF.

V gene TRBV7-2 combines with J gene TRBJ2-7; 7 bases line up with TRBD1. The germline V gene has CDR1 SGHTA and CDR2 FQGNSA. This CDR3 is 13 amino acids long. V shed 6 bases, J shed 5 bases, and the junction held 7 bases outside the gene matches. CDR3 sequence: CASRIDRAHEQYF. DNA for the CDR3: TGTGCCAGCAGGATTGACAGGGCCCACGAGCAGTACTTC. Looking up the rest from reference TRBV7-2 and TRBJ2-7 gives the full variable domain: GAGVSQSPSNKVTEKGKDVELRCDPISGHTALYWYRQSLGQGLEFLIYFQGNSAPDKSGLPSDRFSAERTGGSVSTLTIQRTQQEDSAVYLCASRIDRAHEQYFGPGTRLTVT.

Comments on this clone: This sample includes further DNA sequences coding for the same CDR3. The J gene is TRBJ1-5, the V gene TRBV7-2; 8 positions agree with TRBD1. Germline V gene sequence: CDR1 SGHTA, CDR2 FQGNSA. The CDR3 has 15 residues. J gave up 2 bases and V 4 bases, and 4 bases lay outside the gene matches. The CDR3 nucleotides are TGTGCCAGCAGCTCAACAGGGGGAGGCAATCAGCCCCAGCATTTT. Translation: CASSSTGGGNQPQHF.

The V call is TRBV28, the J call TRBJ2-2; D is perhaps TRBD2 (6 bases). Trimming removed 6 bases from V and 0 bases from J, with 8 bases in between. CDR1 MDHEN and CDR2 SYDVKM come from the germline V gene. This CDR3 spans 14 amino acids. The CDR3 region is CASRIAANTGELFF. The CDR3 nucleotides read TGTGCCAGCAGGATAGCGGCGAACACCGGGGAGCTGTTTTTT.

The J gene is TRBJ1-1, the V gene TRBV10-1; perhaps TRBD1 as D (6 bases). Trimming took off 7 bases at V and 1 base at J, with 13 bases between the two ends. The CDR3 has 14 residues. Germline values: CDR1 WNHNN, CDR2 SYGVQD (reference sequence). The CDR3 reads CASKRGPPNTEAFF. The CDR3 DNA reads TGCGCCAGCAAGCGGGGGCCTCCGAACACTGAAGCTTTCTTT.

The chain joins TRBV28 to TRBJ1-6; 7 bases are a match to TRBD1. With V trimmed by 6 bases and J by 9 bases, 14 bases remained unmatched. The germline V gene has CDR1 MDHEN and CDR2 SYDVKM. The length of the CDR3 is 16 residues. CDR3 coding DNA: TGTGCCAGCAGCTGGGGACAGACAGGGAATAGTTCACCCCTCCACTTT. It specifies CASSWGQTGNSSPLHF.

This clone is a singleton in its sample. The CDR3 DNA sequence: TGTGCCAGTAGCGACAGGGACTACGAGCAGTACTTC. Amino acids: CASSDRDYEQYF. This chain uses TRBV19 with TRBJ2-7; 7 bases are shared with TRBD1. The CDR3 consists of 12 residues. Per the germline V gene, CDR1 is LNHDA and CDR2 is SQIVND (reference sequence). V shed 6 bases, J shed 3 bases, and the junction held 2 bases outside the gene matches. Full variable domain (missing parts from reference TRBV19 and TRBJ2-7): DGGITQSPKYLFRKEGQNVTLSCEQNLNHDAMYWYRQDPGQGLRLIYYSQIVNDFQKGDIAEGYSVSREKKESFPLTVTSAQKNPTAFYLCASSDRDYEQYFGPGTRLTVT.

This clone showed up just once. The chain combines TRBV11-2 with TRBJ1-2; 10 positions match TRBD1. This CDR3 comprises 15 residues. Per germline, CDR1 SGHAT and CDR2 FQNNGV. Trimming cost V 5 bases and J 4 bases; bases outside gene matches: 7. The CDR3 is CASSPYRQGAYGYTF. CDR3 DNA: TGTGCCAGCAGCCCTTACAGACAGGGGGCCTATGGCTACACCTTC.

This clone showed up just once. This chain uses TRBV9 with TRBJ1-1; TRBD1 matches at 7 bases. Germline V CDR1 and CDR2: SGDLS, YYNGEE. The V segment lost 3 bases and the J segment 7 bases; nucleotides outside the gene matches: 9. The CDR3 spans 14 residues. The DNA for the CDR3 is TGTGCCAGCAGCGCAATAGGGACAGCGGGTGAAGCTTTCTTT. Translated: CASSAIGTAGEAFF.

The V gene is TRBV19, the J gene TRBJ2-7, with 10 bases aligning to TRBD1. The J segment lost 4 bases and the V segment lost 6 bases, leaving 6 bases of the junction unmatched. This CDR3 is 14 amino acids long. Germline V gene data show CDR1 as LNHDA and CDR2 as SQIVND (reference sequence). CDR3 DNA sequence: TGTGCCAGTAGGCCCCCGGGACAGGGGTACGAGCAGTACTTC. Residues: CASRPPGQGYEQYF.

The rearrangement links TRBV28 to TRBJ2-7, with D possibly TRBD1 on 6 matching bases. Germline V gene lookup returns CDR1 MDHEN and CDR2 SYDVKM. This CDR3 has 17 amino acids. V was clipped by 6 bases and J by 5 bases, with 26 bases between them. The CDR3 sequence is CASSRLPGRGGSHEQYF. Written as DNA, the CDR3 is TGTGCCAGCAGCAGACTCCCGGGCAGAGGGGGTTCCCACGAGCAGTACTTC.

This rearrangement joins TRBV28 to TRBJ2-5, with 8 positions matching TRBD2. This CDR3 is 15 amino acids long. Germline assignment: CDR1 MDHEN and CDR2 SYDVKM. The trim removed 5 bases at V and 5 bases at J, leaving 10 bases unmatched. The DNA for the CDR3 is TGTGCCAGCAGTCCCCGAGGTAGCGGGGATGAGACCCAGTACTTC. Its protein is CASSPRGSGDETQYF.

V gene TRBV30 combines with J gene TRBJ2-5, with TRBD2 matching over 11 bases. The CDR3 consists of 16 residues. Germline CDR1 is GTSNPN and CDR2 is SVGIG (reference sequence). Unmatched junction bases numbered 10, after V lost 2 bases and J lost 5 bases. In DNA form, the CDR3 reads TGTGCCTGGAGTACGAAACTAGCGGGGGTGGTGGAGACCCAGTACTTC. As protein: CAWSTKLAGVVETQYF.

The V gene is TRBV19, the J gene TRBJ1-5, with D unresolved. Germline values: CDR1 LNHDA, CDR2 SQIVND (reference sequence). The CDR3 extends over 16 amino acids. Trimming removed 6 bases at V and 0 bases at J, with 15 bases between. CDR3 coding DNA: TGTGCCAGTAGGGCGAGGGCAGGATTTAGCAATCAGCCCCAGCATTTT. Protein sequence: CASRARAGFSNQPQHF.

This clone was seen repeatedly, ten times or more. This sequence joins TRBV7-3 and TRBJ2-3; TRBD2 aligns across 10 bases. The CDR3 sequence is 14 residues long. Trimming cost V 5 bases and J 6 bases; bases outside gene matches: 5. Germline V gene sequence: CDR1 SGHTA, CDR2 FQGTGA. CDR3 sequence: CASSRAGGPDTQYF. As DNA, the CDR3 is TGTGCCAGCAGCCGAGCGGGAGGGCCGGATACGCAGTATTTT.

The gene calls are TRBV30 and TRBJ1-1, with TRBD1 matching 8 bases. V shed 7 bases and J 0 bases; nucleotides not matched to a gene: 7. The germline V gene encodes CDR1 GTSNPN and CDR2 SVGIG (reference sequence). CDR3 length: 14 amino acids. The CDR3 sequence: CAFGQGLLNTEAFF. The DNA for the CDR3 is TGTGCCTTTGGACAGGGCCTACTGAACACTGAAGCTTTCTTT.

The count of this clone is one. The chain uses TRBV5-1 and TRBJ1-4, with 9 bases matching TRBD1. Germline V gene sequence: CDR1 SGHRS, CDR2 YFSETQ. The CDR3 runs 19 residues. Trimming at V came to 4 bases and at J to 0 bases, leaving 13 bases not matched to a gene. The CDR3 DNA is TGCGCCAGCAGCCTGGAGGTGGACAGGGGATCTGCAACTAATGAAAAACTGTTTTTT. Translated, it gives CASSLEVDRGSATNEKLFF.

J is TRBJ1-2 and V is TRBV27; D unclear. The CDR3 extends over 11 amino acids. Looked up from germline, CDR1 is MNHEY and CDR2 is SMNVEV (reference sequence). V was trimmed by 5 bases and J by 8 bases, leaving 9 bases between them. CDR3 amino acids: CASSLPYGYTF. CDR3 DNA sequence: TGTGCCAGCAGTCTACCTTACGGCTACACCTTC.

This clone was found once. The chain recombines TRBV19 with TRBJ1-4, with TRBD1 matching 10 bases. Germline assignment: CDR1 LNHDA and CDR2 SQIVND (reference sequence). Trimming at V came to 5 bases and at J to 8 bases, leaving 8 bases not matched to a gene. The CDR3 length is 15 residues. The CDR3 nucleotides are TGTGCCAGTAGTTCGACAGGGGGCCGAGGGGAAAAACTGTTTTTT. Residues: CASSSTGGRGEKLFF.